This T cell receptor (beta chain) was identified during a study of cytomegalovirus exposure and HLA in healthy donors. CDR3 length: 16 amino acids. Germline CDR1 is SGDLS and CDR2 is YYNGEE. Trimming removed 4 bases from V and 1 base from J, with 17 bases in between. The 120-subject validation cohort, separate from the roughly 700-subject first cohort, included the donors. Libraries were prepared by immunoSEQ multiplex PCR; TCRdb keeps only in-frame clonotypes and omits some of them. Of some 270,000 clones in the sample, 80% to 90% were seen once. This chain links TRBV9 with TRBJ1-1; D is ambiguous. The sample consisted of PBMCs. This clonotype was obtained from a woman under 30 in good health and CMV-seronegative. The CDR3 loop reads CASSPPYAGWNTEAFF. For the CDR3, the DNA is TGTGCCAGCAGCCCCCCCTACGCGGGGTGGAACACTGAAGCTTTCTTT.